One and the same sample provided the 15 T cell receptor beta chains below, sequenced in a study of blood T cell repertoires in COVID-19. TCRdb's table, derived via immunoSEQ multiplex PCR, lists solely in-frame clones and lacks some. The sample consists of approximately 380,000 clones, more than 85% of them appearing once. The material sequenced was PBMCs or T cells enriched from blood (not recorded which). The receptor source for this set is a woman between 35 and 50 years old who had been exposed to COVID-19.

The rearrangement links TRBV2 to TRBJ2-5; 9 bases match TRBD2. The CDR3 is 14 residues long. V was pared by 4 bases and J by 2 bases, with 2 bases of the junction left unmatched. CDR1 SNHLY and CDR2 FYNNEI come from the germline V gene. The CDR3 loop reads CASSVLAGQETQYF. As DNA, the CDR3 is TGTGCCAGCAGTGTCCTAGCGGGACAAGAGACCCAGTACTTC.

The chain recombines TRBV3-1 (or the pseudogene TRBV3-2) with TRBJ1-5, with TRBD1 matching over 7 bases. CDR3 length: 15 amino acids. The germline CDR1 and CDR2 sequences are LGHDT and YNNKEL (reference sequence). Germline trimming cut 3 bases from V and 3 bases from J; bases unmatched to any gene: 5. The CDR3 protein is CASSQLDRPNQPQHF. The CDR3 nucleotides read TGTGCCAGCAGCCAGCTGGACAGGCCCAATCAGCCCCAGCATTTT.

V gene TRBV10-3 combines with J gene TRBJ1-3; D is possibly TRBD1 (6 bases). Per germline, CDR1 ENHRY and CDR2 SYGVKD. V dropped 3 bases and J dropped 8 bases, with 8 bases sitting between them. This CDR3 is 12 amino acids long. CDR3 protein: CAISEGGDTIYF. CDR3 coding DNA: TGTGCCATCAGTGAAGGGGGTGACACCATATATTTT.

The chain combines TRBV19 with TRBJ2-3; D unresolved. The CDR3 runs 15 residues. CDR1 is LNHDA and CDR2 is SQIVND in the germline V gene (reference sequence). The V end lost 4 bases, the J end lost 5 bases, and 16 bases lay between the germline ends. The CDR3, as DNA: TGTGCCAGTAGTAAAGCCGAGATCTGGTTAGATACGCAGTATTTT. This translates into CASSKAEIWLDTQYF.

This CDR3 is CASQMGVGEKLFF. CDR3 coding DNA: TGTGCCAGCCAAATGGGAGTAGGGGAAAAACTGTTTTTT. This chain joins TRBV27 and TRBJ1-4; no definite D call. This CDR3 region has 13 residues. In germline, CDR1 is MNHEY, CDR2 SMNVEV (reference sequence). V dropped 8 bases and J dropped 8 bases, with 15 bases sitting between them.

The CDR3 loop is CASSDGASYNEQFF. The CDR3 DNA sequence: TGTGCCAGCAGTGACGGAGCATCCTACAATGAGCAGTTCTTC. This chain connects TRBV2 to TRBJ2-1; D gene uncertain. This CDR3 spans 14 amino acids. The V gene's germline CDR1 is SNHLY and CDR2 FYNNEI. V was pared by 3 bases and J by 1 base, with 7 bases between.

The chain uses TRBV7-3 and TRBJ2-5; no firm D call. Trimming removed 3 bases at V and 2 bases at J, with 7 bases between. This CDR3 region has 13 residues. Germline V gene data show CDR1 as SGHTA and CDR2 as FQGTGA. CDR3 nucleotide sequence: TGTGCCAGCAGCTTGAGCCTGCAAGAGACCCAGTACTTC. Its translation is CASSLSLQETQYF.

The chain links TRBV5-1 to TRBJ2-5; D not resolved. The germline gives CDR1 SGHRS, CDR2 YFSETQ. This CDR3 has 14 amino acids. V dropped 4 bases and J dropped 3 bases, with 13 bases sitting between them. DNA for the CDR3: TGCGCCAGCAGCCCGCGACTCCGGGAAGAGACCCAGTACTTC. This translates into CASSPRLREETQYF.

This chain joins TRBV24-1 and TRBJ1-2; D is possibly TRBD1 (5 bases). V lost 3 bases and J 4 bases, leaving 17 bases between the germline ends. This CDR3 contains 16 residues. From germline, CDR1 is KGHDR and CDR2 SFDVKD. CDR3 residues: CATSDPWARRGYGYTF. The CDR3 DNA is TGTGCCACCAGTGATCCCTGGGCGAGGAGGGGCTATGGCTACACCTTC.

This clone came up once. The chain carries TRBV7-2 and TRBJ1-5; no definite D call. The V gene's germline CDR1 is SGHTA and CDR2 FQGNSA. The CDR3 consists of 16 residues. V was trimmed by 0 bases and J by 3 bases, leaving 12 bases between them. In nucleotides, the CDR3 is TGTGCCAGCAGCTTAGCGGGAGGGAGGATCAATCAGCCCCAGCATTTT. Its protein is CASSLAGGRINQPQHF.

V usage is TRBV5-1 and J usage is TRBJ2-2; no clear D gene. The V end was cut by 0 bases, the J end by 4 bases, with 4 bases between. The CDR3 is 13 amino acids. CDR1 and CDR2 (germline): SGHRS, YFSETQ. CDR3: CASSLVGTGELFF. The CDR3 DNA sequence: TGCGCCAGCAGCTTGGTCGGCACCGGGGAGCTGTTTTTT.

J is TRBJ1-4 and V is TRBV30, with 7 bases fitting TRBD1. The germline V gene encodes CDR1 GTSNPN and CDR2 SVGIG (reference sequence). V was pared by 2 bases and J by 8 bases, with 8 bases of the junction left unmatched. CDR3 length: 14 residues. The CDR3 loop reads CAWSLRTGVEKLFF. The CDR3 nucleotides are TGTGCCTGGAGTCTCAGGACAGGAGTCGAAAAACTGTTTTTT.

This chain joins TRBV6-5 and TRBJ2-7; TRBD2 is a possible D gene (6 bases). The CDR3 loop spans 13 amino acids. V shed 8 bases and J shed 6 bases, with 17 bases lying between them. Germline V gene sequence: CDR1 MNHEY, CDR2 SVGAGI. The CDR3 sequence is CASAGSPTIEQYF. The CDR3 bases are TGTGCCAGCGCCGGGAGTCCTACGATCGAGCAGTACTTC.

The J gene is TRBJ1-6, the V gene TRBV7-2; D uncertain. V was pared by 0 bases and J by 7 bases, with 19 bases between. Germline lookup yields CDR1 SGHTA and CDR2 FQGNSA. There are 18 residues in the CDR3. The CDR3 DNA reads TGTGCCAGCAGCTTAGCCCCTTTCTTCACCGGGAGGAATTCACCCCTCCACTTT. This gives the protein CASSLAPFFTGRNSPLHF.

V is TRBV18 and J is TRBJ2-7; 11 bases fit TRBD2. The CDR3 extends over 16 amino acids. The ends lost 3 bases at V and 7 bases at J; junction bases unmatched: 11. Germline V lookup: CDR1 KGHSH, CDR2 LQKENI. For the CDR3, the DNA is TGTGCCAGCTCACCCAATCCACTAGCGGGAGCAGGTGAGCAGTACTTC. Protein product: CASSPNPLAGAGEQYF.